One and the same sample provided the 19 T cell receptor beta chains below, sequenced in a study of CD8+CD57+ T cells in acquired aplastic anemia. Investigators profiled TCR beta VDJ and CDR3 from genomic DNA template. TCRdb itself ran the reads through MiXCR, one entry per CDR3 protein. Of about 150,000 distinct CDR3 sequences listed, around half are singletons. CD8+CD57+ cell expansion had been shown by flow cytometry in patients chosen for sequencing. Sequenced: sorted CD4+, CD8+, or CD8+CD57+ T cells (not recorded which) from PBMCs. All receptors come from a human donor with aplastic anemia.

As concerns this clonotype: A much larger clone differs from this one at a single base, so this may be a read error. The chain uses TRBV28 and TRBJ1-6, with D possibly TRBD1 on 6 matching bases. The CDR3 spans 12 residues. Germline CDR1 is MDHEN and CDR2 is SYDVKM. V lost 5 bases and J 9 bases, leaving 8 bases between the germline ends. CDR3 amino acids: CASSQTGSPLHF. In nucleotides, the CDR3 is TGTGCCAGCAGTCAGACAGGTTCACCCCTCCACTTT.

This clonotype was found many times. This chain links TRBV7-2 with TRBJ1-2, with unresolved D. The V gene's germline CDR1 is SGHTA and CDR2 FQGNSA. Trimming took 2 bases from V and 6 from J, leaving 10 bases between them. CDR3 length: 13 residues. CDR3 sequence: CASSLSRSHGYTF. The CDR3 nucleotides are TGTGCCAGCAGCTTATCAAGGTCGCATGGCTACACCTTC.

The chain links TRBV9 to TRBJ1-2; D gene ambiguous. The CDR3 extends over 14 amino acids. Germline CDR1 SGDLS, CDR2 YYNGEE. V was pared by 3 bases and J by 4 bases, with 13 bases between. The CDR3: CASSAVNDGYGYTF. The CDR3 DNA sequence: TGTGCCAGCAGCGCAGTTAATGATGGCTATGGCTACACCTTC. Together with reference TRBV9 and TRBJ1-2, the CDR3 gives the full variable domain: DSGVTQTPKHLITATGQRVTLRCSPRSGDLSVYWYQQSLDQGLQFLIQYYNGEERAKGNILERFSAQQFPDLHSELNLSSLELGDSALYFCASSAVNDGYGYTFGSGTRLTVV.

This chain joins TRBV25-1 and TRBJ2-5, with 11 positions matching TRBD1. There are 14 residues in the CDR3. Germline V gene sequence: CDR1 MGHDK, CDR2 SYGVNS. J lost 7 bases, V lost 10 bases, and 11 bases had no gene match. The CDR3 sequence: CATLDRGRPVTQYF. For the CDR3, the DNA is TGTGCCACCCTGGACAGGGGGCGCCCCGTGACCCAGTACTTC. Together with reference TRBV25-1 and TRBJ2-5, the CDR3 gives the full variable domain: EADIYQTPRYLVIGTGKKITLECSQTMGHDKMYWYQQDPGMELHLIHYSYGVNSTEKGDLSSESTVSRIRTEHFPLTLESARPSHTSQYLCATLDRGRPVTQYFGPGTRLLVL.

This clonotype turned up a few times. The rearrangement links TRBV29-1 to TRBJ2-7; the D gene is possibly TRBD2 (6 bases). From germline, CDR1 is SQVTM and CDR2 ANQGSEA. The CDR3 length is 14 residues. The ends were cut back, 7 bases at V and 4 bases at J, with 20 bases in the middle. CDR3 nucleotides: TGCAGCGCGTCCGCCCGAGCGGGTGCTTACGAGCAGTACTTC. This encodes CSASARAGAYEQYF.

The rearrangement links TRBV27 to TRBJ2-4; 9 bases align to TRBD1. The CDR3 covers 15 residues. Per the germline V gene, CDR1 is MNHEY and CDR2 is SMNVEV (reference sequence). Trimming removed 3 bases from V and 6 bases from J; junction bases left unmatched: 6. The CDR3 region has the DNA TGTGCCAGCAGTTTCGACAGGGGGATCGGAAACATTCAGTACTTC. It translates to CASSFDRGIGNIQYF.

Many counts were recorded for this clonotype. DNA for the CDR3: TGTGCCAGCGGGGGCGGGGGCTCTGGAAACACCATATATTTT. Amino acids: CASGGGGSGNTIYF. The chain joins TRBV12-3 or TRBV12-4 to TRBJ1-3, with D possibly matching TRBD1 (6 bases). The CDR3 has 14 amino acids. V lost 8 bases, J lost 0 bases, and 11 bases lay in between.

In its sample, this clonotype was seen many times. V is TRBV2 and J is TRBJ2-1; the match to TRBD2 covers 8 bases. Germline CDR1 reads SNHLY; CDR2 reads FYNNEI. V was clipped by 7 bases and J by 0 bases; unmatched bases: 14. CDR3 size: 18 residues. CDR3 bases: TGTGCCAGCACCCTCCCCCGGACTAGCTCGAGCTCCTACAATGAGCAGTTCTTC. Protein sequence: CASTLPRTSSSSYNEQFF.

V gene TRBV15 combines with J gene TRBJ1-3; a possible D gene is TRBD1 (5 bases). CDR1 and CDR2 (germline): LNHNV, YYDKDF (reference sequence). CDR3 length: 17 amino acids. Trimming shortened V by 4 bases and J by 1 base, and 17 bases separated the two germline ends. CDR3 protein: CATSTRGPRGSGNTIYF. The CDR3 region has the DNA TGTGCCACCAGCACGAGGGGCCCTCGGGGGTCTGGAAACACCATATATTTT.

This clonotype has ten or more counts. V and J are TRBV20-1 and TRBJ2-3; D gene unclear. CDR3 length equals 14 residues. Germline V CDR1 and CDR2: DFQATT, SNEGSKA (reference sequence). V lost 0 bases to trimming and J lost 6 bases, with 13 bases between them. The CDR3 sequence is CSARDVGSSDTQYF. CDR3 nucleotides: TGCAGTGCTAGAGATGTAGGGTCGTCGGATACGCAGTATTTT.

This clonotype was seen at least ten times. V is TRBV28 and J is TRBJ1-2; tentatively, D is TRBD1 (6 bases). Germline V CDR1 and CDR2: MDHEN, SYDVKM. The CDR3 contains 12 residues. The germline V and J ends were trimmed by 7 bases and 4 bases, with 10 bases remaining between them. Here the CDR3 reads CASTGEGYGYTF. The CDR3 region has the DNA TGTGCCAGCACAGGGGAGGGCTATGGCTACACCTTC.

This clonotype was picked up a small number of times. The chain carries TRBV20-1 and TRBJ1-3, with D possibly being TRBD1 (6 bases). The CDR3 contains 13 residues. Germline V gene sequence: CDR1 DFQATT, CDR2 SNEGSKA (reference sequence). The germline V and J ends were trimmed by 6 bases and 4 bases, with 13 bases remaining between them. The CDR3 DNA reads TGCAGTGCCGAGAGGGGGACGGGAAACACCATATATTTT. Translated, it gives CSAERGTGNTIYF.

The gene calls are TRBV24-1 and TRBJ1-4; D not certain. Trimming pared 6 bases from V and 8 bases from J, leaving 15 bases between. Per germline, CDR1 KGHDR and CDR2 SFDVKD. The CDR3 has 14 residues. CDR3 protein: CATSLGQMGEKLFF. CDR3 DNA sequence: TGTGCCACCAGTTTGGGTCAGATGGGGGAAAAACTGTTTTTT.

This clonotype was recorded a few times. V gene TRBV24-1 combines with J gene TRBJ1-2; no reliable D call. In germline, CDR1 is KGHDR, CDR2 SFDVKD. This CDR3 has 11 residues. Trimming removed 7 bases from V and 10 bases from J, with 12 bases in between. Written as DNA, the CDR3 is TGTGCCACCAGCCGTGACGGATTCTACACCTTC. This translates into CATSRDGFYTF.

As concerns this clonotype: A junction end diverges from the germline sequence, so it may reflect a read error. V and J are TRBV25-1 and TRBJ2-5; D not resolved. Looked up from germline, CDR1 is MGHDK and CDR2 is SYGVNS. This CDR3 spans 14 amino acids. This CDR3 is CASSGLVAGETQYF. The DNA of the CDR3 is TGTGCTAGCAGTGGATTAGTGGCAGGCGAGACCCAGTACTTC.

In its sample, this clonotype was seen many times. The rearrangement uses TRBV20-1 and TRBJ1-4; D possibly corresponds to TRBD1 (5 bases). The germline V gene encodes CDR1 DFQATT and CDR2 SNEGSKA (reference sequence). The CDR3 runs to 15 residues. Trimming stripped 4 bases from V and 4 bases from J, with 16 bases between. In DNA form, the CDR3 reads TGCAGTGCTACGGGACGGGGGATGGGTAATGAAAAACTGTTTTTT. This gives the protein CSATGRGMGNEKLFF.

A word on this clonotype: A read error may be the cause here, since a much bigger clone is one base away. The chain carries TRBV6-4 and TRBJ1-2; tentative D call: TRBD1 (6 bases). This CDR3 region has 15 residues. Germline assignment: CDR1 MRHNA and CDR2 SNTAGT. The CDR3 region is CASSDQGTPYYGYAF. The CDR3 region has the DNA TGTGCCAGCAGTGACCAGGGGACCCCTTACTATGGCTACGCCTTC.

The chain is built from TRBV6-2 or TRBV6-3 and TRBJ2-7, with TRBD1 matching 7 bases. Looked up from germline, CDR1 is MNHEY and CDR2 is SVGEGT. The CDR3 totals 13 residues. Germline trimming cut 10 bases from V and 0 bases from J; bases unmatched to any gene: 6. CDR3 amino acids: CATSDRSSYEQYF. The CDR3 coding sequence is TGTGCCACCTCGGACAGGAGCTCCTACGAGCAGTACTTC.

The chain recombines TRBV19 with TRBJ1-1; D is possibly TRBD1 (5 bases). CDR3 length: 14 residues. CDR1 and CDR2 from the germline V gene are LNHDA and SQIVND (reference sequence). Trimming removed 5 bases from V and 8 bases from J, with 18 bases in between. CDR3 coding DNA: TGTGCCAGTAGTCCCACACAGGCGTACTTGGAAGCTTTCTTT. It yields the protein CASSPTQAYLEAFF.